The 20 T cell receptor beta chains presented below share a single source sample, sequenced in a study of OX40 agonist ivuxolimab in advanced cancers. Sequencing used immunoSEQ multiplex PCR; TCRdb keeps in-frame clones, though not all of them. The profile shows 55,000 to 70,000 clones, 92% of them singletons. The specimen was CD4+ or CD8+ T cells sorted from blood, collected in a trial of the OX40 agonist ivuxolimab. These receptor sequences come from an adult with an advanced solid tumor such as melanoma, head and neck, liver or kidney cancer.

The rearrangement uses TRBV10-2 and TRBJ1-5; 7 bases are a match to TRBD1. There are 15 residues in the CDR3. Germline V gene sequence: CDR1 WSHSY, CDR2 SAAADI. V lost 0 bases and J lost 2; bases outside the gene matches: 1. The CDR3: CASSESGTGNQPQHF. The CDR3 region has the DNA TGCGCCAGCAGTGAGTCTGGGACAGGCAATCAGCCCCAGCATTTT.

V gene TRBV19 combines with J gene TRBJ1-1; 7 bases are a match to TRBD1. V was pared by 8 bases and J by 2 bases, with 11 bases of the junction left unmatched. This CDR3 has 15 residues. Germline V gene data show CDR1 as LNHDA and CDR2 as SQIVND (reference sequence). CDR3 bases: TGTGCCAGTCTAAGGGGGCTCGGGGTCAACACTGAAGCTTTCTTT. Translation: CASLRGLGVNTEAFF.

This clone was seen a single time. The CDR3 coding sequence is TGTGCCAGCAGCTTAAAAGAGATAAATCAGCCCCAGCATTTT. This encodes CASSLKEINQPQHF. This chain links TRBV7-8 with TRBJ1-5; D not certain. The germline V and J ends were trimmed by 2 bases and 4 bases, with 9 bases remaining between them. The CDR3 sequence is 14 residues long. Germline V gene data show CDR1 as SGHVS and CDR2 as FQNEAQ.

This clone was seen a few times. This chain uses TRBV5-1 with TRBJ2-5, with TRBD2 as a possible D gene (7 bases). From germline, CDR1 is SGHRS and CDR2 YFSETQ. The length of the CDR3 is 18 residues. Deletions cut 4 bases from V and 0 bases from J, with 22 bases between. The CDR3 DNA is TGCGCCAGCAGCCAGAACAGGCGGGGGCCATTGTACCAAGAGACCCAGTACTTC. Its translation: CASSQNRRGPLYQETQYF.

This chain connects TRBV27 to TRBJ2-7; D is possibly TRBD1 (5 bases). V shed 2 bases and J shed 3 bases, with 14 bases lying between them. This CDR3 contains 15 residues. The germline gives CDR1 MNHEY, CDR2 SMNVEV (reference sequence). The chain's CDR3 is CASSLSKGLVYEQYF. CDR3 DNA sequence: TGTGCCAGCAGTTTAAGTAAGGGGTTGGTCTACGAGCAGTACTTC.

The V and J genes are TRBV7-8 and TRBJ1-1, with TRBD1 matching 9 bases. Trimming removed 4 bases from V and 1 base from J; junction bases left unmatched: 4. Germline lookup yields CDR1 SGHVS and CDR2 FQNEAQ. The CDR3 contains 15 residues. DNA for the CDR3: TGTGCCAGCAGCTCGGACAGGGGAGGGAACACTGAAGCTTTCTTT. Protein: CASSSDRGGNTEAFF.

The chain carries TRBV19 and TRBJ2-2; D is ambiguous. Germline V CDR1 and CDR2: LNHDA, SQIVND (reference sequence). The CDR3 totals 15 residues. V lost 2 bases and J 4 bases, leaving 11 bases between the germline ends. The CDR3 spells CASSILVIGTGELFF. The CDR3 DNA reads TGTGCCAGTAGTATACTCGTCATCGGCACCGGGGAGCTGTTTTTT.

This rearrangement joins TRBV5-8 to TRBJ2-7, with TRBD2 matching 9 bases. V shed 4 bases and J 0 bases; nucleotides not matched to a gene: 5. Looked up from germline, CDR1 is SGHTS and CDR2 is YDEGEE. The CDR3 is 15 residues long. The CDR3 loop is CASSQTSGASYEQYF. The DNA for the CDR3 is TGTGCCAGCAGCCAGACTAGCGGAGCCTCCTACGAGCAGTACTTC.

This clone appeared once. The CDR3, as DNA: TGCGCCAGCAGCCAAGATGTCTGGCTAGCGGGGGGTATAGCCAAAAACATTCAGTACTTC. This gives the protein CASSQDVWLAGGIAKNIQYF. V usage is TRBV4-3 and J usage is TRBJ2-4, with 11 bases fitting TRBD2. V was pared by 0 bases and J by 0 bases, with 10 bases of the junction left unmatched. Germline CDR1 and CDR2: LGHNA and YSLEER. The CDR3 is 20 amino acids.

The V and J genes are TRBV5-4 and TRBJ2-7, with 7 nucleotides matching TRBD2. CDR1 and CDR2 from the germline V gene are SGHNT and YYREEE (reference sequence). Germline trimming cut 3 bases from V and 4 bases from J; bases unmatched to any gene: 1. This CDR3 has 12 amino acids. The chain's CDR3 is CASSWGGYEQYF. The CDR3 DNA reads as TGTGCCAGCAGCTGGGGAGGGTACGAGCAGTACTTC.

V and J are TRBV4-2 and TRBJ1-1, with 9 nucleotides matching TRBD1. Germline V lookup: CDR1 LGHNA, CDR2 YNFKEQ. CDR3 length equals 17 residues. J lost 0 bases, V lost 3 bases, and 8 bases had no gene match. CDR3 protein: CASSHPTGGFMNTEAFF. The CDR3 DNA follows: TGTGCCAGCAGCCACCCTACAGGGGGCTTCATGAACACTGAAGCTTTCTTT.

The chain joins TRBV4-2 to TRBJ2-1, with TRBD2 matching over 11 bases. The CDR3 length is 16 residues. The V segment lost 0 bases and the J segment 8 bases; nucleotides outside the gene matches: 6. The V gene's germline CDR1 is LGHNA and CDR2 YNFKEQ. The CDR3 reads CASSQDILAGGHEQFF. The CDR3 DNA reads as TGTGCCAGCAGCCAAGATATCCTAGCGGGGGGACATGAGCAGTTCTTC.

The chain couples TRBV2 to TRBJ2-3; D is perhaps TRBD2 (6 bases). Trimming cost V 7 bases and J 1 base, with 15 bases left between them. Germline CDR1 reads SNHLY; CDR2 reads FYNNEI. The length of the CDR3 is 15 residues. The CDR3 DNA follows: TGTGCCAGCACCCAACGGGACTTGCGCACAGATACGCAGTATTTT. Translation gives CASTQRDLRTDTQYF. Combining the CDR3 with reference TRBV2 and TRBJ2-3 gives the whole variable domain EPEVTQTPSHQVTQMGQEVILRCVPISNHLYFYWYRQILGQKVEFLVSFYNNEISEKSEIFDDQFSVERPDGSNFTLKIRSTKLEDSAMYFCASTQRDLRTDTQYFGPGTRLTVL.

The V and J genes are TRBV9 and TRBJ2-7; the D gene could be TRBD1 or TRBD2 (6 bases each). The V end lost 3 bases, the J end lost 6 bases, and 13 bases lay between the germline ends. Per the germline V gene, CDR1 is SGDLS and CDR2 is YYNGEE. CDR3 length: 13 amino acids. DNA for the CDR3: TGTGCCAGCAGCGAGGGGGGCAACGCCGAGCAGTACTTC. As protein: CASSEGGNAEQYF.

The chain has TRBV10-3 and TRBJ2-5, with 12 nucleotides matching TRBD1. Losses at the gene ends were 3 bases for V and 5 bases for J; bases not matched to a gene: 4. The CDR3 spans 15 residues. In germline, CDR1 is ENHRY, CDR2 SYGVKD. The CDR3 DNA reads TGTGCCATCAGTGACGGGACAGGGGGCAGGGAGACCCAGTACTTC. It translates to CAISDGTGGRETQYF.

V gene TRBV2 combines with J gene TRBJ1-5; D ambiguous. Germline V lookup: CDR1 SNHLY, CDR2 FYNNEI. The V gene lost 4 bases and the J gene lost 6 bases, with 10 bases spanning the gap. This CDR3 spans 13 amino acids. In DNA, the CDR3 is TGTGCCAGCAGTGTCGCAGGAAGTCAGCCCCAGCATTTT. It translates to CASSVAGSQPQHF.

The rearrangement uses TRBV27 and TRBJ2-1, with D unclear. The CDR3 contains 12 residues. The V and J ends lost 5 bases and 7 bases respectively, with 9 bases between them. The germline V gene encodes CDR1 MNHEY and CDR2 SMNVEV (reference sequence). CDR3 sequence (DNA): TGTGCCAGCAGTACCCTTGGAAATGAGCAGTTCTTC. The encoded protein is CASSTLGNEQFF.

J is TRBJ2-7 and V is TRBV7-2, with a weak D call TRBD2 (6 bases). V shed 1 base and J shed 2 bases, with 15 bases lying between them. Per germline, CDR1 SGHTA and CDR2 FQGNSA. The CDR3 extends over 16 amino acids. The CDR3 spells CASSLGLAGPPYEQYF. The CDR3 region has the DNA TGTGCCAGCAGCTTAGGATTGGCGGGACCTCCCTACGAGCAGTACTTC.

The genes are TRBV7-9 and TRBJ2-3; tentatively, D is TRBD1 or TRBD2 (6 bases each). V gave up 4 bases and J gave up 0 bases, with 20 bases separating them. This CDR3 has 18 residues. Germline CDR1 is SEHNR and CDR2 is FQNEAQ (reference sequence). In DNA, the CDR3 is TGTGCCAGCAGCTCCCGCCGGGGGCAGGGAACTAGCACAGATACGCAGTATTTT. This sequence encodes CASSSRRGQGTSTDTQYF.

V is TRBV5-1 and J is TRBJ2-5; D is unresolved. The CDR3 length is 15 residues. V dropped 3 bases and J dropped 5 bases, with 17 bases sitting between them. CDR1 is SGHRS, CDR2 YFSETQ, per germline. The CDR3 DNA follows: TGCGCCAGCAGCTCCCTCCCGGGCGATGGGGAGACCCAGTACTTC. Translating gives CASSSLPGDGETQYF.